Listed here are 22 T cell receptor beta chains from one sample, sequenced in a study of shared clonotypes between healthy human individuals. Clones were sequenced by immunoSEQ multiplex PCR, and TCRdb holds only the in-frame ones, with some missing. The top ten clones hold roughly 0.36% of a sample with about 2.3 million clones, roughly 93% of them seen once. The sequenced sample consisted of naive CD4+ T cells from PBMCs. The subset is: CD45RA+ positively selected. These receptors all come from a man between 18 and 29 years old in good health. Some clones in this sample may be carry-over from other donors' samples.

This clone was recorded only once. The J gene is TRBJ2-3, the V gene TRBV25-1; 10 nucleotides agree with TRBD2. The CDR3 is 15 residues long. Germline V gene data show CDR1 as MGHDK and CDR2 as SYGVNS. Unmatched junction bases numbered 7, after V lost 6 bases and J lost 4 bases. CDR3: CASRKSGRAPDTQYF. CDR3 sequence (DNA): TGTGCCAGCAGAAAAAGCGGGAGGGCCCCAGATACGCAGTATTTT.

CDR3 sequence: CASSLGQGTDEQYF. Here the CDR3 DNA reads TGTGCCAGCAGCTTGGGACAGGGGACCGACGAGCAGTACTTC. The rearrangement joins TRBV5-4 to TRBJ2-7; 8 bases match TRBD1. The V and J ends lost 0 bases and 5 bases, in that order; junction bases with no gene match: 4. Germline CDR1 reads SGHNT; CDR2 reads YYREEE (reference sequence). This CDR3 contains 14 residues.

This rearrangement joins TRBV6-5 to TRBJ1-1; TRBD1 matches 11 bases. With V trimmed by 5 bases and J by 8 bases, 4 bases remained unmatched. Germline CDR1 MNHEY, CDR2 SVGAGI. This CDR3 is built from 13 residues. This CDR3 reads CASSGDRGGEAFF. The DNA of the CDR3 is TGTGCCAGCAGTGGGGACAGGGGGGGAGAAGCTTTCTTT.

On this clone itself: In the same sample, other DNA sequences code for this CDR3. The chain uses TRBV5-1 and TRBJ2-1; 10 bases map to TRBD1. Per the germline V gene, CDR1 is SGHRS and CDR2 is YFSETQ. This CDR3 is built from 16 residues. V shed 2 bases, J shed 2 bases, and the junction held 4 bases outside the gene matches. DNA for the CDR3: TGCGCCAGCAGCTTCCGACAGGGGGCTGCCTACAATGAGCAGTTCTTC. Translating gives CASSFRQGAAYNEQFF.

CDR3 DNA sequence: TGCGCCAGCAGCTTGTGGGGCAGGGGAAACACTGAAGCTTTCTTT. It translates to CASSLWGRGNTEAFF. This chain joins TRBV5-1 and TRBJ1-1; D is possibly TRBD1 (6 bases). V was clipped by 1 base and J by 2 bases, with 12 bases between them. The germline CDR1 and CDR2 sequences are SGHRS and YFSETQ. The CDR3 covers 15 residues.

This clone showed up just once. The chain has TRBV5-4 and TRBJ2-5, with 7 nucleotides matching TRBD2. Germline-derived CDR1 and CDR2 are SGHNT and YYREEE (reference sequence). This CDR3 comprises 16 residues. V trimming: 0 bases; J trimming: 2 bases; junction bases outside the gene matches: 7. CDR3 sequence (DNA): TGTGCCAGCAGCTTGGCAGCGGGAAGGACACAAGAGACCCAGTACTTC. Translating gives CASSLAAGRTQETQYF. Variable domain in full (rest from reference TRBV5-4 and TRBJ2-5): ETGVTQSPTHLIKTRGQQVTLRCSSQSGHNTVSWYQQALGQGPQFIFQYYREEENGRGNFPPRFSGLQFPNYSSELNVNALELDDSALYLCASSLAAGRTQETQYFGPGTRLLVL.

V usage is TRBV9 and J usage is TRBJ2-1, with TRBD2 matching over 7 bases. V trimming: 0 bases; J trimming: 6 bases; junction bases outside the gene matches: 6. This CDR3 spans 15 amino acids. Germline assignment: CDR1 SGDLS and CDR2 YYNGEE. The CDR3 DNA is TGTGCCAGCAGCGTAGAGGGGCTAGCGGCCAATGAGCAGTTCTTC. It specifies CASSVEGLAANEQFF.

The J gene is TRBJ2-1, the V gene TRBV30; D is undetermined. CDR1 and CDR2 (germline): GTSNPN, SVGIG (reference sequence). With 0 bases removed from V and 6 bases from J, the gap between germline ends came to 12 bases. This CDR3 region has 14 residues. The CDR3, as DNA: TGTGCCTGGAGTGTATTATCTGGGGTCAATGAGCAGTTCTTC. Its translation: CAWSVLSGVNEQFF.

V gene TRBV28 combines with J gene TRBJ1-3, with D hard to call. V was clipped by 7 bases and J by 0 bases, with 10 bases between them. The CDR3 runs to 14 residues. Germline CDR1 is MDHEN and CDR2 is SYDVKM. The CDR3 DNA is TGTGCCAGCACCCAATCCGTCTCTGGAAACACCATATATTTT. This codes for CASTQSVSGNTIYF.

The chain recombines TRBV4-3 with TRBJ2-3; D perhaps matches TRBD1 (6 bases). Trimming removed 0 bases from V and 5 bases from J, with 9 bases in between. The V gene's germline CDR1 is LGHNA and CDR2 YSLEER. The length of the CDR3 is 14 residues. CDR3 residues: CASSQEDSLDTQYF. The CDR3 region has the DNA TGCGCCAGCAGCCAAGAGGACAGCCTAGATACGCAGTATTTT.

In regard to this clone: The identical CDR3 is also encoded by other nucleotide sequences in the sample. CDR3 in amino acids: CASSFSGNQPQHF. Here the CDR3 DNA reads TGCGCCAGCAGTTTCTCCGGAAACCAGCCCCAGCATTTT. The V call is TRBV5-1, the J call TRBJ1-5; D call uncertain. CDR1 and CDR2 from the germline V gene are SGHRS and YFSETQ. The CDR3 is 13 amino acids. V shed 5 bases and J shed 7 bases, with 13 bases lying between them.

This clone was counted only a few times. This specimen includes other DNA sequences encoding the same CDR3. The CDR3 loop is CASSLQETQYF. Here the CDR3 DNA reads TGTGCCAGCAGCTTACAGGAGACCCAGTACTTC. The gene calls are TRBV7-9 and TRBJ2-5, with D unresolved. V dropped 2 bases and J dropped 5 bases, with 3 bases sitting between them. The CDR3 extends over 11 amino acids. Germline CDR1 and CDR2: SEHNR and FQNEAQ (reference sequence).

With respect to this clone: The sample contains more than one DNA sequence encoding this CDR3. The J gene is TRBJ2-2, the V gene TRBV5-1, with D perhaps matching TRBD2 (6 bases). The germline V and J ends were trimmed by 0 bases and 0 bases, with 9 bases remaining between them. This CDR3 region has 16 residues. Per germline, CDR1 SGHRS and CDR2 YFSETQ. The CDR3 DNA reads as TGCGCCAGCAGCTTGGTTGGAGGGGCGAACACCGGGGAGCTGTTTTTT. Translating gives CASSLVGGANTGELFF.

The chain employs TRBV5-1 and TRBJ2-3; unclear D gene. Per the germline V gene, CDR1 is SGHRS and CDR2 is YFSETQ. The CDR3 has 13 amino acids. V lost 4 bases, J lost 5 bases, and 11 bases lay in between. The CDR3 loop is CASSIPTLDTQYF. CDR3 DNA: TGCGCCAGCAGCATTCCTACCTTAGATACGCAGTATTTT.

The chain employs TRBV10-3 and TRBJ1-1, with D tentatively TRBD1 (5 bases). The CDR3 loop spans 13 amino acids. Germline V lookup: CDR1 ENHRY, CDR2 SYGVKD. Trimming stripped 6 bases from V and 3 bases from J, with 11 bases between. CDR3: CAIRSTEDTEAFF. CDR3 sequence (DNA): TGTGCCATCAGATCGACAGAAGACACTGAAGCTTTCTTT.

This chain uses TRBV5-1 with TRBJ1-1, with D perhaps matching TRBD1 (5 bases). V lost 0 bases and J 3 bases, leaving 12 bases between the germline ends. The CDR3 loop spans 15 amino acids. Germline CDR1 reads SGHRS; CDR2 reads YFSETQ. CDR3 in amino acids: CASSLAGRADTEAFF. CDR3 nucleotides: TGCGCCAGCAGCTTGGCCGGCAGGGCCGACACTGAAGCTTTCTTT.

The chain joins TRBV5-4 to TRBJ1-4; D unresolved. With 2 bases removed from V and 5 bases from J, the gap between germline ends came to 13 bases. CDR1 SGHNT and CDR2 YYREEE come from the germline V gene (reference sequence). This CDR3 spans 15 amino acids. For the CDR3, the DNA is TGTGCCAGCAGCTTCTGGGCGGCCACGAATGAAAAACTGTTTTTT. Its protein product is CASSFWAATNEKLFF.

This clone came up once. The chain employs TRBV5-1 and TRBJ2-7; D tentatively fits TRBD1 or TRBD2 (5 bases each). V lost 3 bases and J 5 bases, leaving 12 bases between the germline ends. This CDR3 comprises 13 residues. Germline V gene lookup returns CDR1 SGHRS and CDR2 YFSETQ. The CDR3 here is CASSSVPGHEQYF. Written as DNA, the CDR3 is TGCGCCAGCAGCTCCGTACCGGGACACGAGCAGTACTTC.

Written as DNA, the CDR3 is TGTGCCAGCTCACCACCCTCTGCTCGGCTACAGGGGGCATCTGGAAACACCATATATTTT. Translated: CASSPPSARLQGASGNTIYF. The chain carries TRBV18 and TRBJ1-3; 9 bases map to TRBD1. Germline CDR1 and CDR2: KGHSH and LQKENI. The CDR3 totals 20 residues. Trimming at V came to 0 bases and at J to 1 base, leaving 13 bases not matched to a gene.

The chain joins TRBV6-6 to TRBJ1-2; unclear D gene. Between the trimmed V and J ends, which lost 0 bases and 7 bases, there was a span of 15 bases. The length of the CDR3 is 15 residues. Looked up from germline, CDR1 is MNHNY and CDR2 is SVGAGI (reference sequence). CDR3 nucleotide sequence: TGTGCCAGCAGTTACTCATCAGGAAAACTAGGTGGCTACACCTTC. Protein sequence: CASSYSSGKLGGYTF.

The rearrangement joins TRBV9 to TRBJ2-5; D perhaps matches TRBD1 (7 bases). V was clipped by 3 bases and J by 5 bases, with 14 bases between them. The CDR3 totals 14 residues. Germline V lookup: CDR1 SGDLS, CDR2 YYNGEE. This chain's CDR3 is CASSAPGGRETQYF. In DNA, the CDR3 is TGTGCCAGCAGCGCACCAGGGGGGAGGGAGACCCAGTACTTC. The full variable domain, with the rest looked up from reference TRBV9 and TRBJ2-5, is DSGVTQTPKHLITATGQRVTLRCSPRSGDLSVYWYQQSLDQGLQFLIQYYNGEERAKGNILERFSAQQFPDLHSELNLSSLELGDSALYFCASSAPGGRETQYFGPGTRLLVL.

This chain connects TRBV5-1 to TRBJ1-3; 9 bases match TRBD1. There are 16 residues in the CDR3. With V trimmed by 0 bases and J by 4 bases, 5 bases remained unmatched. Germline CDR1 is SGHRS and CDR2 is YFSETQ. The chain's CDR3 is CASSLGDRAAGNTIYF. The DNA of the CDR3 is TGCGCCAGCAGCTTGGGGGACAGGGCAGCCGGAAACACCATATATTTT.